This T cell receptor beta chain came from a study of T cell responses to AZD1222 COVID-19 vaccine (TCRdb year 2021). For the wider study: AZD1222 recipients given second doses at about 4 weeks or at about 12 weeks were pooled, since spike-specific TCR depth and breadth were not found to differ between the two schedules. Trial participants were enrolled by age into subgroups of 18-55, 56-69 and 70-plus years, and around 140, 26 and 57 TCR-sequenced participants, respectively, were included in these subgroups. A total of approximately 240 trial participants underwent TCR sequencing, of whom some 210 received two doses of AZD1222 and around 25 received two doses of the MenACWY control vaccine.

As encoded in the germline V gene (reference sequence), CDR1 is MNHEY while CDR2 is SMNVEV. A distance of 13 bases separates the germline ends of V and J, which lose 6 bases and 1 base respectively. From cysteine to phenylalanine, the CDR3 is 15 amino acids long. Of all the DNA, just the CDR3 is kept, 45 bases in frame from base 1. General study outcomes and caveats: Because no day 14 peak-response samples were available, repertoires were characterized only after the peak T cell response. Participants were mostly white British, with more females than males. The authors suggested clonal diversity may have been underestimated. CD4 TCRs associated with the vaccine covered the entire spike protein, and the dominant responses were in regions 160-218 and 743-854. Conclusions about previously exposed vaccinees were limited because only six AZD1222 recipients were SARS-CoV-2 seropositive at baseline. The 56-69-year group was small, and its depth increase did not reach significance, likely because of low power. Reportedly, almost half of the unique spike-specific TCRs recognized epitopes lying outside the regions that are mutated in the B.1.351 and B.1.1.7 variants. A significant rise in spike-specific TCR breadth and depth was observed after two AZD1222 doses relative to day 0 and relative to MenACWY recipients.

The time point label of this sample denotes: baseline before first vaccination. Vaccinee samples were obtained from the UK trials COV001 and COV002, which included a single-blind randomized controlled phase 2/3 trial of AZD1222 (ChAdOx1 nCoV-19) in healthy adults. For TCRbeta chain sequencing, PBMC samples from trial participants were taken at day 0 and at day 28 after the second dose. Worth noting for this clone: Its antigen is still unknown. No clone much larger than this one lies a single base away; base qualities are absent.

The CDR3 regions of human TCRbeta chains were subjected to immunosequencing. From the authors' description of their analysis: Repertoire TCRs were matched against a reference library of SARS-CoV-2-specific TCRs generated with the MIRA antigen-specificity platform. Breadth was defined as the fraction of unique TCRs that were SARS-CoV-2-associated. Depth was defined as the fraction of total T cells that were SARS-CoV-2-associated. Each spike-specific TCR was assigned to its reactive spike region and to a CD4 or CD8 class using the MIRA data. Log10-transformed breadth and depth values were compared by one-way ANOVA with Sidak's multiple comparisons tests. In its TCRdb copy, this immuneACCESS table keeps in-frame sequences only and misses some clones. Where compared with another copy, unresolved V genes explain less than half of these, and the others have no known cause. The V and J calls and clone size were taken over from that table, and D and trimming were inferred from the DNA. This sample is represented by some 120,000 clones; around nine tenths of them were singletons. The top ten clonotypes cover approximately 9.6% of the sample.

Here the chain combines TRBV27 and TRBJ2-4, with the D gene too uncertain to name. The sequencing here drew on peripheral blood, taken on day 0 of AZD1222 vaccination. This receptor was obtained from an adult in good health. The CDR3 in this case is CASSPEPEAKNIQYF. The nucleotide sequence reads TGTGCCAGCAGCCCGGAGCCGGAGGCCAAAAACATTCAGTACTTC.